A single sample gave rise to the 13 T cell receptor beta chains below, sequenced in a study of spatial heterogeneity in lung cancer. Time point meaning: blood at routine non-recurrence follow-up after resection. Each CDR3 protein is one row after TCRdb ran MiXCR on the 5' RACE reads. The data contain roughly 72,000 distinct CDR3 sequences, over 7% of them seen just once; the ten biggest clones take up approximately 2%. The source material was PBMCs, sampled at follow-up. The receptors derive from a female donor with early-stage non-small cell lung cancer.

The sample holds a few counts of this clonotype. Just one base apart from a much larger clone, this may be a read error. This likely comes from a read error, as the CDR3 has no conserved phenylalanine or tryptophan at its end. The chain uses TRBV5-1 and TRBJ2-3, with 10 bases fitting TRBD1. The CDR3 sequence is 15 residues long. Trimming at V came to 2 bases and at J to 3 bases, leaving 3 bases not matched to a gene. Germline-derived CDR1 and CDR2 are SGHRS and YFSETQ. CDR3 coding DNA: TGCGCCAGCAGCTTAAGGACAGGGGGAACAGATACGCAGTATTTG. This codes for CASSLRTGGTDTQYL.

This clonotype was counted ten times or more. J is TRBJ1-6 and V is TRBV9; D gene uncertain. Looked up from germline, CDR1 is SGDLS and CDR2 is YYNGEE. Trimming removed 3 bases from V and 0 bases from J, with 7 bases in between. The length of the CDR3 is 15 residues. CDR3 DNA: TGTGCCAGCAGCGGGCAAAGCTCCTATAATTCACCCCTCCACTTT. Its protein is CASSGQSSYNSPLHF.

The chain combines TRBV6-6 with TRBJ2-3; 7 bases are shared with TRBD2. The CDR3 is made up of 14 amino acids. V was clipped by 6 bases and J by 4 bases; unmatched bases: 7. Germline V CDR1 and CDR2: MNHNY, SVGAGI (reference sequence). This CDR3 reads CASRETAGPDTQYF. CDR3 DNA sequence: TGTGCCAGCAGGGAGACAGCGGGGCCAGATACGCAGTATTTT.

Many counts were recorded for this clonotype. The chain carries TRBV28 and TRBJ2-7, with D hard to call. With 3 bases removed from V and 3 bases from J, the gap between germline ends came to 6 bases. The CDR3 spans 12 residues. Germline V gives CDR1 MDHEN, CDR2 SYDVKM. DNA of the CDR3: TGTGCCAGCAGTTTCGCCTACTACGAGCAGTACTTC. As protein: CASSFAYYEQYF. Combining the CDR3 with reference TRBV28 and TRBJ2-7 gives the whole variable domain DVKVTQSSRYLVKRTGEKVFLECVQDMDHENMFWYRQDPGLGLRLIYFSYDVKMKEKGDIPEGYSVSREKKERFSLILESASTNQTSMYLCASSFAYYEQYFGPGTRLTVT.

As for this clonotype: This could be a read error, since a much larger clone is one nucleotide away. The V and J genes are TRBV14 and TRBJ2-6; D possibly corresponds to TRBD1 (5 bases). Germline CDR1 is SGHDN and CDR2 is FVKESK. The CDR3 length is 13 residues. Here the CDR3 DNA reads TGTGCCACCGACCTCTCTGGGGCCGACGTCCTGACTTTC. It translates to CATDLSGADVLTF. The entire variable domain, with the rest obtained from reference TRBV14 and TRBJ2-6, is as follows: EAGVTQFPSHSVIEKGQTVTLRCDPISGHDNLYWYRRVMGKEIKFLLHFVKESKQDESGMPNNRFLAERTGGTYSTLKVQPAELEDSGVYFCATDLSGADVLTFGAGSRLTVL.

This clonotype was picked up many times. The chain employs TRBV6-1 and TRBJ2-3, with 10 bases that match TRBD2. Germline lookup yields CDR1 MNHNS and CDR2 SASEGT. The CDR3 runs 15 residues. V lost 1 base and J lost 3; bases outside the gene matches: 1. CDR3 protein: CASSEVAGGTDTQYF. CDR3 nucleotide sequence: TGTGCCAGCAGTGAAGTAGCGGGAGGTACAGATACGCAGTATTTT.

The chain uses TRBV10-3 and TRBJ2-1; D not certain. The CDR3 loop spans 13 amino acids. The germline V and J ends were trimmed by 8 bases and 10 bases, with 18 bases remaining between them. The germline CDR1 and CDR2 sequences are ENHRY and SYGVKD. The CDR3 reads CAIAPSGPGEQFF. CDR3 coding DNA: TGTGCCATCGCCCCCTCGGGTCCTGGGGAGCAGTTCTTC.

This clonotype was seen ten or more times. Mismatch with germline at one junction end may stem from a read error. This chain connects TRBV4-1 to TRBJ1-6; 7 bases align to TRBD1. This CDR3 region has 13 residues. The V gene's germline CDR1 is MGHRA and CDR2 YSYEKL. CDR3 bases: TGCGCCAGCCGCCAGGGGGGGAATTCACCCCTCCACTTT. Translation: CASRQGGNSPLHF.

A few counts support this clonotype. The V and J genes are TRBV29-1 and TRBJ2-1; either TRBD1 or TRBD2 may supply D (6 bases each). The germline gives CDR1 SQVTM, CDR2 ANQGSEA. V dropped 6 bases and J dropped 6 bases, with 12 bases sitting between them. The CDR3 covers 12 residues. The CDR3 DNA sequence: TGCAGCGTCCAAAAGGGGGGCAATGAGCAGTTCTTC. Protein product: CSVQKGGNEQFF.

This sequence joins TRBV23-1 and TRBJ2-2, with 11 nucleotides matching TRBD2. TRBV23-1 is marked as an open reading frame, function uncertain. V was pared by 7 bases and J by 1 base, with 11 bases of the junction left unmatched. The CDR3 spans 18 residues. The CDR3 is CASNPHRLAGLNTGELFF. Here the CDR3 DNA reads TGCGCCAGCAATCCCCATCGACTAGCGGGGCTGAACACCGGGGAGCTGTTTTTT.

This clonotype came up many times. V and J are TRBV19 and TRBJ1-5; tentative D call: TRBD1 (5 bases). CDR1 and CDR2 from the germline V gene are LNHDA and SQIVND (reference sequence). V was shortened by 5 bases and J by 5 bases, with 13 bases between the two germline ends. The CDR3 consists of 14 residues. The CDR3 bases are TGTGCCAGTAGTGGTCGGGGGACCGATCAGCCCCAGCATTTT. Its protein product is CASSGRGTDQPQHF.

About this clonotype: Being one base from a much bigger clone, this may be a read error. The CDR3 is CASSSGSLARELFF. CDR3 DNA sequence: TGTGCCAGCAGCTCAGGGTCTCTCGCCAGGGAGCTGTTTTTT. The chain is built from TRBV7-3 and TRBJ2-2; D might be TRBD1 (5 bases). CDR3 length equals 14 residues. V lost 4 bases, J lost 9 bases, and 15 bases lay in between. The V gene's germline CDR1 is SGHTA and CDR2 FQGTGA. Filled out from reference TRBV7-3 and TRBJ2-2, the complete variable domain reads GAGVSQTPSNKVTEKGKYVELRCDPISGHTALYWYRQSLGQGPEFLIYFQGTGAADDSGLPNDRFFAVRPEGSVSTLKIQRTERGDSAVYLCASSSGSLARELFFGEGSRLTVL.

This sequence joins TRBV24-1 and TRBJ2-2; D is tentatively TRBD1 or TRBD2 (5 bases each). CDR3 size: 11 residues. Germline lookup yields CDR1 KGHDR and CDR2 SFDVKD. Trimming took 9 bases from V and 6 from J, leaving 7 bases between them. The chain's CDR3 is CATGTSGELFF. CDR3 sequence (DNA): TGTGCCACCGGGACCTCCGGGGAGCTGTTTTTT.